This TCR beta chain was observed in a study of neurological immune-mediated disorders. Findings of the study overall: The most TCR clonal expansion was seen in HTLV-1-associated myelopathy, and the least was seen in multiple sclerosis, which fell below healthy controls.

TCRdb reanalysed the 5' RACE reads using MiXCR and keeps one entry per CDR3 protein. The repertoire holds some 46,000 distinct CDR3 sequences, with 4% to 5.5% as singletons. At least ten counts were recorded for this clonotype. Its antigen is still unknown. Germline lookup yields CDR1 DFQATT and CDR2 SNEGSKA (reference sequence). The CDR3 contains 13 residues. Trimming pared 4 bases from V and 0 bases from J, leaving 7 bases between. The receptor was derived from a woman aged 55 to 70 with multiple sclerosis. This chain uses TRBV20-1 with TRBJ2-1, with D tentatively TRBD1 (6 bases). The source material was PBMCs. CDR3 in DNA: TGCAGTGCTAAGGGGGTCTCCTACAATGAGCAGTTCTTC. This codes for CSAKGVSYNEQFF.